This T cell receptor beta chain was found in a study of shared clonotypes between healthy human individuals. Measured with immunoSEQ multiplex PCR; TCRdb has only the in-frame clones, and not every one. The sample records more than 2,000,000 clones, 85% to 95% being singletons. The J segment lost 4 bases and the V segment lost 5 bases, leaving 7 bases of the junction unmatched. CDR3 length: 15 amino acids. Germline CDR1 and CDR2: SSHAT and FNYEAQ (reference sequence). Free of recent acute infections or vaccinations, the donors were healthy HIV-negative adults. All the donors were Caucasian adults who lived in Nashville, Tennessee. Naive CD4+ cells were CD45RA-selected; the remaining cells were memory.

The receptor's source is a man aged 18-30 years in good health. Some clones in this sample may be carry-over from other donors' samples. The chain uses TRBV7-7 and TRBJ1-1, with TRBD1 matching 10 bases. What was sequenced was naive CD4+ T cells from PBMCs. Noted subset: CD45RA+ positively selected. CDR3 residues: CASSPWTGGITEAFF. The CDR3 nucleotides are TGTGCCAGCAGCCCGTGGACAGGGGGTATCACTGAAGCTTTCTTT.